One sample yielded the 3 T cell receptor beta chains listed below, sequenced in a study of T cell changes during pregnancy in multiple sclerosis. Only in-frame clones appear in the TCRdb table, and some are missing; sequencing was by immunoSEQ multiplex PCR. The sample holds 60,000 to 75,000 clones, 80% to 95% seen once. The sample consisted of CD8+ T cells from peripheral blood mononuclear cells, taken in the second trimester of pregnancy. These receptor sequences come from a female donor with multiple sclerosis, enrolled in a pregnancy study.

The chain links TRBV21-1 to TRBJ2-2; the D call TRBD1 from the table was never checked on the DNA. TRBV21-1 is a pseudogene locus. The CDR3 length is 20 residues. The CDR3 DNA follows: TGTGCCAGCAGCAAAGGACAAGGATGGGGCCCCCCACAGGGCCCCGGGGAGCTGTTTTTT. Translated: CASSKGQGWGPPQGPGELFF.

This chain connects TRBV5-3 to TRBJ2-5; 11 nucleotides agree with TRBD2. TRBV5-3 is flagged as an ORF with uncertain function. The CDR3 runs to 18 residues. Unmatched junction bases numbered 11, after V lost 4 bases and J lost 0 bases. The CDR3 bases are TGTGCCAGAAGCGTTCTAGCGGGAGGCTACCTGTACCAAGAGACCCAGTACTTC. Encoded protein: CARSVLAGGYLYQETQYF.

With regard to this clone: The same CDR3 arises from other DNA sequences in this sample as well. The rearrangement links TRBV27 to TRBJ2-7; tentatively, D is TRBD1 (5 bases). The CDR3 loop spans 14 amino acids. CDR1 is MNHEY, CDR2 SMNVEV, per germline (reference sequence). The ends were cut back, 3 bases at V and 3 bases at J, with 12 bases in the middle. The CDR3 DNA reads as TGTGCCAGCAGTTTTTCAGGGTCTAGCTACGAGCAGTACTTC. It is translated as CASSFSGSSYEQYF.